This TCR beta chain was captured by sequencing in a study of T-cell memory formation after mild COVID-19 (dated by TCRdb to the early 2020s). Broadly, across the study: Most TCR sequence clusters were specific to one of the two donors. Longitudinal TCRalpha and TCRbeta repertoire sequencing tracked T-cell clones expanding and contracting after mild COVID-19 in a couple of donors. The cohort was made up of two young adult volunteers, one female and one male, who were previously healthy. Overall study outcomes, separate from this receptor: Clones that contracted from day 15 to 85 showed balanced CD4/CD8 phenotypes, whereas a second wave of clones that expanded from day 15 to 37 leaned towards CD4+. The study included only a couple of mild cases, and larger cohorts that include severe cases with pre-infection samples were judged to be necessary. The detection of some responding clones in pre-infection memory suggests that pre-existing cross-reactive memory T cells joined the SARS-CoV-2 response. Contracting CD4+ clones appeared mostly in the CM and EM memory subsets, whereas CD8+ clones were enriched in EMRA. SARS-CoV-2 specificity was not confirmed for the second-wave clones peaking on day 37.

Sequenced using an Illumina NovaSeq 6000. cDNA libraries for TCRalpha and TCRbeta were prepared by 5'RACE using constant-segment primers, with sample barcodes and unique molecular identifiers added. Trizol reagent was used to extract RNA from every sample. Libraries were amplified in two PCR steps, with a second sample barcode and Illumina TruSeq adapters added in the second step. The libraries were sequenced on an Illumina NovaSeq using 2 x 150 bp paired-end reads. The paper's data handling went like this. Demultiplexing of reads and collapsing into UMI-guided consensus sequences were performed with migec v1.2.7. With mixcr v2.1.11, UMI consensuses were aligned to TRA and TRB V and J templates and assembled into clonotypes. Clonotypes were classified as expanded or contracted when called significant by both edgeR and NoisET, with noise models trained on biological replicates. For edgeR calls, a false discovery rate-adjusted p below 0.01 and a log2 fold-change threshold of 1 were applied. As an exploratory analysis of dynamics, max-normalized trajectories of the 1000 most abundant clonotypes were examined with PCA combined with hierarchical clustering. Separately sequenced CD4+ and CD8+ repertoires were used to assign the CD4 or CD8 phenotype of responding clones. Using fastp at Q25 and MiXCR, TCRdb reprocessed the public reads and kept productive beta chains. Rows are combined by CDR3 protein, so each entry shows the most common genes and DNA. These V and J calls originate from TCRdb's pipeline instead of the authors' own analysis. The sample table contains approximately 300,000 distinct CDR3 sequences; only one count was recorded for more than 15% of them. Around 22% of the sample goes to the ten largest clones.

This clonotype was counted between two and nine times. Its antigen is not yet known. Base qualities were left out, and no much larger clone turns up one base away. PBMCs were isolated by Ficoll-Paque density gradient centrifugation. The sample consisted of PBMCs or a T cell subset sorted from them (not recorded which). This sequence originates from a man between 18 and 35 years old who had mild COVID-19 (a few samples of this study predate the infection). The sample titles of this study are shuffled in the database, so cell type and time point are left out; the donor was told from shared clones.

The CDR3 region: CASSDPAQYF. The DNA is TGTGCCAGCAGTGACCCAGCCCAGTACTTC. Here the chain combines TRBV2 and TRBJ2-5; the D segment cannot be called with confidence. Per the germline V gene, SNHLY is the CDR1 and FYNNEI is the CDR2. Measured from the cysteine to the phenylalanine, the CDR3 is 10 residues long. Only CDR3 DNA is held: 30 bases, read in frame from base 1. V drops 3 bases and J drops 9 bases, leaving 5 bases in between.